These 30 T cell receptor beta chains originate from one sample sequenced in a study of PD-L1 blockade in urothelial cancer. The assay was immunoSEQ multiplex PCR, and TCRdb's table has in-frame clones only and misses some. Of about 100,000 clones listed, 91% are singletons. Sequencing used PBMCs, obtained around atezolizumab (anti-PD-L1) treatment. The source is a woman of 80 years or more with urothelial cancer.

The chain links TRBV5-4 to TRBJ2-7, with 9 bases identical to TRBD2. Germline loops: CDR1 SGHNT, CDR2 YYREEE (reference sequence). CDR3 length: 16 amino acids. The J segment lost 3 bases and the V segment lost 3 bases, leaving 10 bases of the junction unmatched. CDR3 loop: CASSSPAGGIFYEQYF. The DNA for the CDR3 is TGTGCCAGCAGCTCACCGGCGGGAGGGATCTTCTACGAGCAGTACTTC.

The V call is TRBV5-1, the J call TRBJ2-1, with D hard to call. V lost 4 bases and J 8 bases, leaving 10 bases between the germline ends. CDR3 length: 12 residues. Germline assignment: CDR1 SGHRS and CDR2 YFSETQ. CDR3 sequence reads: CASSLQLDEQFF. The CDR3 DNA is TGCGCCAGCAGCCTCCAGTTGGATGAGCAGTTCTTC.

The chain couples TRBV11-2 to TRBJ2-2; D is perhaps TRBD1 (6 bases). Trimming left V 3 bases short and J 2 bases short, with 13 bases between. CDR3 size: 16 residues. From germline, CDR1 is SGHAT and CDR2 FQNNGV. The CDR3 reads CASSFLGAPNTGELFF. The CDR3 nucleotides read TGTGCCAGCAGCTTTCTGGGGGCTCCTAACACCGGGGAGCTGTTTTTT.

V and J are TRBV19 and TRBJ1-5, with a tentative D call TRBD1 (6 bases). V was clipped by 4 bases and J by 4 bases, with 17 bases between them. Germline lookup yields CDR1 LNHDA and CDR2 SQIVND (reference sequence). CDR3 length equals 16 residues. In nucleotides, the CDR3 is TGTGCCAGTAGTACACTACAGGGAGGGAGTAATCAGCCCCAGCATTTT. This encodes CASSTLQGGSNQPQHF.

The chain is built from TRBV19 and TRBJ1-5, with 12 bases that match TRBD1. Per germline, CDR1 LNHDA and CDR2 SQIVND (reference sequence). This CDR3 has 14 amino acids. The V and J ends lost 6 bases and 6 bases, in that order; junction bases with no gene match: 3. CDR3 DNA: TGTGCCAGTAGGGGACAGGGGGCGGGTCAGCCCCAGCATTTT. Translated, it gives CASRGQGAGQPQHF.

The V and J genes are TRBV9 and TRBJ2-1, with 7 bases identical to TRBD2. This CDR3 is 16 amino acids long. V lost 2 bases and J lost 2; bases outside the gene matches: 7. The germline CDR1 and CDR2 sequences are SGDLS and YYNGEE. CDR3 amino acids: CASSVLSSGTYNEQFF. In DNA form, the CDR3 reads TGTGCCAGCAGCGTCCTTTCCAGCGGGACCTACAATGAGCAGTTCTTC.

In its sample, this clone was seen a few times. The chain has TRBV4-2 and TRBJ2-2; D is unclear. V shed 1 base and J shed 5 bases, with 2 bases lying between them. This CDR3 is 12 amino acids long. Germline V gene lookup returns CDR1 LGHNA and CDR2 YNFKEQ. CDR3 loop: CASSQVTGELFF. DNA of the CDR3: TGTGCCAGCAGCCAAGTAACCGGGGAGCTGTTTTTT.

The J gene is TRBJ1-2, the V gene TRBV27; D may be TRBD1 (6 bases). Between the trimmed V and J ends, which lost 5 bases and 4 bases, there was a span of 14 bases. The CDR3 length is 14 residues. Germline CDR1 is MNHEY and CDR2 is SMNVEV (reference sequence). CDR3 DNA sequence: TGTGCCAGCAGTCCCTATCAGGGGTCCTATGGCTACACCTTC. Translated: CASSPYQGSYGYTF.

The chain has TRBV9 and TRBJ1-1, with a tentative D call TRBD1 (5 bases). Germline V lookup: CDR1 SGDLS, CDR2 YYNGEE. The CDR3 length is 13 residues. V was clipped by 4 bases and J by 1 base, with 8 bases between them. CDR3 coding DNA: TGTGCCAGCAGCCGAGACAGGAACACTGAAGCTTTCTTT. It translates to CASSRDRNTEAFF.

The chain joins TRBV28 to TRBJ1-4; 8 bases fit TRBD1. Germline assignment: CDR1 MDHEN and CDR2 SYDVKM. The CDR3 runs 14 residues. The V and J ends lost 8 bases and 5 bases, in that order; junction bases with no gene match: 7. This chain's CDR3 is CASGATGANEKLFF. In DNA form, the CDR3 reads TGTGCCAGCGGGGCGACAGGGGCGAATGAAAAACTGTTTTTT.

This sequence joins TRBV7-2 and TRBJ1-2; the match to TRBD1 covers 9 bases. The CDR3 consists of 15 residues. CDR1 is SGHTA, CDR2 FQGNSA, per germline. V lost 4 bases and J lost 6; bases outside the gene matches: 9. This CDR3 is CASSSLGTGNNGYTF. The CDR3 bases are TGTGCCAGCAGCTCGTTAGGGACAGGGAACAATGGCTACACCTTC.

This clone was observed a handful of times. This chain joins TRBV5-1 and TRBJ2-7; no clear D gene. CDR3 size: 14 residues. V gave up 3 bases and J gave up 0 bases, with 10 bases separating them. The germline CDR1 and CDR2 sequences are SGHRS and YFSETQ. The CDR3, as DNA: TGCGCCAGCAGCTCGTGGCTCTCCTCCTACGAGCAGTACTTC. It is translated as CASSSWLSSYEQYF. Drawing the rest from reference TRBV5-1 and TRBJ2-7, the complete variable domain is KAGVTQTPRYLIKTRGQQVTLSCSPISGHRSVSWYQQTPGQGLQFLFEYFSETQRNKGNFPGRFSGRQFSNSRSEMNVSTLELGDSALYLCASSSWLSSYEQYFGPGTRLTVT.

CDR3 in DNA: TGTGCCTGGAGTACTACAGGGCAGGGAAATGAGCAGTTCTTC. Its protein is CAWSTTGQGNEQFF. The chain couples TRBV30 to TRBJ2-1; D possibly corresponds to TRBD1 (6 bases). Germline values: CDR1 GTSNPN, CDR2 SVGIG (reference sequence). V was pared by 2 bases and J by 7 bases, with 15 bases between. The CDR3 is 14 residues long.

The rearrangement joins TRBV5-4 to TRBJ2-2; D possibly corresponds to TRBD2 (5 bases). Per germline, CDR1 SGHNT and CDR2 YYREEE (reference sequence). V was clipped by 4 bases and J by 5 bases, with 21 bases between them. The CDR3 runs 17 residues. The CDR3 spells CASSVERRGLRTGELFF. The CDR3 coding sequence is TGTGCCAGCAGCGTCGAACGTCGGGGTTTGAGGACCGGGGAGCTGTTTTTT.

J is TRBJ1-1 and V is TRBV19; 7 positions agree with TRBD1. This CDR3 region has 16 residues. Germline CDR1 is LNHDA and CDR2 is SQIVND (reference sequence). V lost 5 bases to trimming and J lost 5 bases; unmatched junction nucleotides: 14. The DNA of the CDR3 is TGTGCCAGTAGTCAATTAGGGGGCAGGGGAGGTACTGAAGCTTTCTTT. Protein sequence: CASSQLGGRGGTEAFF.

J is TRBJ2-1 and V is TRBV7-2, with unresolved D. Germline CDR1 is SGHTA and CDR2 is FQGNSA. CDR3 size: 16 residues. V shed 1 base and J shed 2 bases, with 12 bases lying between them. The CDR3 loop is CASSLVIQRAYNEQFF. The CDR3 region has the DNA TGTGCCAGCAGCTTAGTTATCCAACGCGCCTACAATGAGCAGTTCTTC.

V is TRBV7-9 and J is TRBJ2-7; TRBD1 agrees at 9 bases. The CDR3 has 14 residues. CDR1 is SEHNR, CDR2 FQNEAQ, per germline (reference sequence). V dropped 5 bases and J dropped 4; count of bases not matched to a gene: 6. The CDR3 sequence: CASSPQTGGYEQYF. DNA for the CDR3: TGTGCCAGCAGCCCCCAGACAGGGGGTTACGAGCAGTACTTC.

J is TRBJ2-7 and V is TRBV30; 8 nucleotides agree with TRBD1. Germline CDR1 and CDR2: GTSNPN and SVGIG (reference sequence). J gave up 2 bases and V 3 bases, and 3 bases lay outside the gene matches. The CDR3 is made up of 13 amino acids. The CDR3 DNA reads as TGTGCCTGGAGACAGGGGGTTACCTACGAGCAGTACTTC. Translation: CAWRQGVTYEQYF.

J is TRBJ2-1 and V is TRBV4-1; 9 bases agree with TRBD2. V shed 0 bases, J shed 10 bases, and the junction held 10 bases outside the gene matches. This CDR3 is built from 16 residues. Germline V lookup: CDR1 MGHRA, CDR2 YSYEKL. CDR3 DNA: TGCGCCAGCAGCCAAGATCACCGACTAGCGGATAGAGAGCAGTTCTTC. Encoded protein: CASSQDHRLADREQFF.

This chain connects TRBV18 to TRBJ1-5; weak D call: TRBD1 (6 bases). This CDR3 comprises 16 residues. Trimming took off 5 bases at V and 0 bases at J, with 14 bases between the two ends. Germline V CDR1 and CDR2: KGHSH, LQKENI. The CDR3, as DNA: TGTGCCAGCTCAATATCGGGACAAGGTAGCAATCAGCCCCAGCATTTT. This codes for CASSISGQGSNQPQHF.

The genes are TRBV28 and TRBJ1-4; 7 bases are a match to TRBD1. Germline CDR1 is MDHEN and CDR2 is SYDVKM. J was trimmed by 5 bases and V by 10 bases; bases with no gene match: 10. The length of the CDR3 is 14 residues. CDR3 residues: CAIQPGQMNEKLFF. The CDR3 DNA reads TGTGCCATTCAGCCGGGACAGATGAATGAAAAACTGTTTTTT.

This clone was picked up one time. In DNA form, the CDR3 reads TGTGCCTGGAGTTTAGCCGGGACTAGCGAGGCCGGGGAGCTGTTTTTT. Translating gives CAWSLAGTSEAGELFF. This chain joins TRBV30 and TRBJ2-2, with TRBD2 matching 10 bases. Per germline, CDR1 GTSNPN and CDR2 SVGIG (reference sequence). The V gene end was trimmed by 2 bases and the J gene end by 6 bases; junction bases not matched to a gene: 9. There are 16 residues in the CDR3.

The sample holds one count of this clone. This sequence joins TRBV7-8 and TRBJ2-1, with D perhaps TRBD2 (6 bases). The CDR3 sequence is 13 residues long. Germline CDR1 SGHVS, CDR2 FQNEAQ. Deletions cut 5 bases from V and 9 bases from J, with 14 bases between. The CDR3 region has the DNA TGTGCCAGCAGCCGCGGTCTCGGGGGTGAGCAGTTCTTC. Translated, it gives CASSRGLGGEQFF.

CDR3 sequence reads: CASSSPSRGLNTEAFF. The CDR3, as DNA: TGTGCCAGCAGCTCCCCCTCCCGAGGGCTCAACACTGAAGCTTTCTTT. This rearrangement joins TRBV5-4 to TRBJ1-1; no firm D call. The CDR3 runs 16 residues. Germline loops: CDR1 SGHNT, CDR2 YYREEE (reference sequence). V dropped 3 bases and J dropped 2 bases, with 17 bases sitting between them.

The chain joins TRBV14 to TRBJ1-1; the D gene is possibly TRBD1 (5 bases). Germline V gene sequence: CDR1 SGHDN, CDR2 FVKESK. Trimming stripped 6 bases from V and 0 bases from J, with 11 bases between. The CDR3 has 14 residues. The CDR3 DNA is TGTGCCAGCAGACCACAGGAGATGAACACTGAAGCTTTCTTT. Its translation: CASRPQEMNTEAFF.

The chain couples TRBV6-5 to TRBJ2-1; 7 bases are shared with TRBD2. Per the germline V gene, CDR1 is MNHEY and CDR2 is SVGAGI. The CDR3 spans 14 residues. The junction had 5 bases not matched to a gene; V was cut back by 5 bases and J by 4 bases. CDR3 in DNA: TGTGCCAGCAGTACTACAGCGGGGTACAATGAGCAGTTCTTC. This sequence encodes CASSTTAGYNEQFF.

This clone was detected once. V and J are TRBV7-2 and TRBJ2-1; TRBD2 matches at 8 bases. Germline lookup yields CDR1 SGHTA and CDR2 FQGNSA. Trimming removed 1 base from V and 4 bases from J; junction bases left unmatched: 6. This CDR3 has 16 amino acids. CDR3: CASSLELAGFYNEQFF. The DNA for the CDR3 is TGTGCCAGCAGCTTAGAGTTAGCGGGATTTTACAATGAGCAGTTCTTC.

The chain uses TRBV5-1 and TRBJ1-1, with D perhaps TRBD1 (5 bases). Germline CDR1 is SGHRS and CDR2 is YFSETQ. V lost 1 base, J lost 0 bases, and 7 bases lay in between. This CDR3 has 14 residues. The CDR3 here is CASSLSGMNTEAFF. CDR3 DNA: TGCGCCAGCAGCTTGTCAGGGATGAACACTGAAGCTTTCTTT.

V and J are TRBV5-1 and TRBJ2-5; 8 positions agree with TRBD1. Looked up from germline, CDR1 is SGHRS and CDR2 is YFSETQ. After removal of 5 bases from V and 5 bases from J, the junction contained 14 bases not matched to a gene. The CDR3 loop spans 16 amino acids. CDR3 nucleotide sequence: TGCGCCAGCAGTAGGTCGACAGGGGTTCCCCAGGAGACCCAGTACTTC. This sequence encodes CASSRSTGVPQETQYF.

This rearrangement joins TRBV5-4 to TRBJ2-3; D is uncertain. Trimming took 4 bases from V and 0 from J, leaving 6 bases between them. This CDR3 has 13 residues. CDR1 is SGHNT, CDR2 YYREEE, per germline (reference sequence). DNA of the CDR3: TGTGCCAGCAGCCCGACTAGCACAGATACGCAGTATTTT. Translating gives CASSPTSTDTQYF.